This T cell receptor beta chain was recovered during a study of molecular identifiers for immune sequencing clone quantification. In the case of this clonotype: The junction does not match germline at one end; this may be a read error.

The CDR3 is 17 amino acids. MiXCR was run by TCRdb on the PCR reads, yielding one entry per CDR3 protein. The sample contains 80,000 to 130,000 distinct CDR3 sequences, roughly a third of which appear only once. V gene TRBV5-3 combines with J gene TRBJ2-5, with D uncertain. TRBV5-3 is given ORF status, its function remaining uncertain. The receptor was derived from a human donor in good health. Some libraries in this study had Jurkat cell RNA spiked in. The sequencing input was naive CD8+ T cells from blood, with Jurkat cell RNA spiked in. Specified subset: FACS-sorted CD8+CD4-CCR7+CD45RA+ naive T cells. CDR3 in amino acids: CASSFNPRIVFKETQYF. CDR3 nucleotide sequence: TGTGCCAGCAGCTTTAATCCTCGCATCGTCTTCAAAGAGACCCAGTACTTC.